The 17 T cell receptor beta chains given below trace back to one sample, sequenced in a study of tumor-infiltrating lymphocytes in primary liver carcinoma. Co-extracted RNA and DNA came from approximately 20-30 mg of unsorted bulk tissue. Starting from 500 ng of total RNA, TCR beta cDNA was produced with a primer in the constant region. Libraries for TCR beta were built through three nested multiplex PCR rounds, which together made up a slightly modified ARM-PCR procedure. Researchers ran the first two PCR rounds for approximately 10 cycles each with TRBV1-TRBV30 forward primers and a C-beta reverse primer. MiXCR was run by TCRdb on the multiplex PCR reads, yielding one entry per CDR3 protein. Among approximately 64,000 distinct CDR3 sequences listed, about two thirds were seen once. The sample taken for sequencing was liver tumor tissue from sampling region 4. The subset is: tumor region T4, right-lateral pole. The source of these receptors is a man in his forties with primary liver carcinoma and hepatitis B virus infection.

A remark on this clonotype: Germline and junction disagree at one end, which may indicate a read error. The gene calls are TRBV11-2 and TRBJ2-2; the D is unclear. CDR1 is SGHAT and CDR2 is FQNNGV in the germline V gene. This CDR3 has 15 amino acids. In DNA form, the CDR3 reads TGTTCCAGCAGCTTTACGGAATCGAACACCGGGGAGCTGTTTTTT. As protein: CSSSFTESNTGELFF.

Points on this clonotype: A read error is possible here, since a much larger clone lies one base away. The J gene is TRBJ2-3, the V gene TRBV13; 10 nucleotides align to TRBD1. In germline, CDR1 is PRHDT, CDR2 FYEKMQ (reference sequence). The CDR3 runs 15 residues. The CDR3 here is CAGSPGTGGTDTQYF. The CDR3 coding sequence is TGTGCCGGCAGCCCTGGGACAGGGGGCACAGATACGCAGTATTTT.

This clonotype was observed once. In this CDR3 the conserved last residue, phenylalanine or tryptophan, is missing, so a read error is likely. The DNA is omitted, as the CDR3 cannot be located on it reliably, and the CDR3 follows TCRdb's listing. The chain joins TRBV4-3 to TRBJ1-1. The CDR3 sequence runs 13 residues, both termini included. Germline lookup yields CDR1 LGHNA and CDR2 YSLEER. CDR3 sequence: CASSQDTTSEALL.

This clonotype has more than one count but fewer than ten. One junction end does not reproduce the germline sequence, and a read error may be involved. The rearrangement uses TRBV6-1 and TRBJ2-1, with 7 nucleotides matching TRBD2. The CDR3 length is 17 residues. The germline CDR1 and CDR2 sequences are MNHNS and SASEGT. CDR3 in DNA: TGTGCCAGCAGTGGCAGAGGAGCGGGATCGTCCTGCAATGAGCAGTTCTTC. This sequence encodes CASSGRGAGSSCNEQFF.

As DNA, the CDR3 is TGTGCCAGCAGCCACACGTTTGAGAGTGGAATATCCGGCTACACCTTC. Translation gives CASSHTFESGISGYTF. The chain joins TRBV5-4 to TRBJ1-2; D unresolved. The CDR3 sequence is 16 residues long. V lost 4 bases to trimming and J lost 8 bases, with 24 bases between them. Germline assignment: CDR1 SGHNT and CDR2 YYREEE (reference sequence).

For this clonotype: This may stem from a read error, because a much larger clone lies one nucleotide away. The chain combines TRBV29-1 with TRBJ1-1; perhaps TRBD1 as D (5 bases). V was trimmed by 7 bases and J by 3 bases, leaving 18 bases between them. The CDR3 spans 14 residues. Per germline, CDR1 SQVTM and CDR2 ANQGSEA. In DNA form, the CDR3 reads TGCAGCGGCCACCGGGGGGGGGAGGACACTGAAGCTTTCTTT. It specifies CSGHRGGEDTEAFF.

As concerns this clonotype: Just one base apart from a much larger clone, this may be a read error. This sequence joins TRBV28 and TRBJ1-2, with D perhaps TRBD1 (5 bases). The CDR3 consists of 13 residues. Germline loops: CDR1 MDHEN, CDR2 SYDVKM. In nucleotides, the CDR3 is TGTGCCAGCACCACGGGGCAGTTCTATGACTACACCTTC. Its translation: CASTTGQFYDYTF.

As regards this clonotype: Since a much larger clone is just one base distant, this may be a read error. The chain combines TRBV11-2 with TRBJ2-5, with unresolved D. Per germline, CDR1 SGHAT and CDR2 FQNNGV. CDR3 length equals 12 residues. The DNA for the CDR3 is TGTGCCAGCAGCTTAGAGGAAAGGGCCCACTACTTC. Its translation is CASSLEERAHYF.

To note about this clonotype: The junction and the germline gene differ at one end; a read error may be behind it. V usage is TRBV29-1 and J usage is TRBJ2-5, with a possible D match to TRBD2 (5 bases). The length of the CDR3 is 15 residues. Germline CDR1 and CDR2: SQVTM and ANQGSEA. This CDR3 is CSVESAAGTSETKYF. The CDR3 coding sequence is TGCAGCGTTGAATCCGCGGCGGGTACATCGGAGACCAAGTACTTC.

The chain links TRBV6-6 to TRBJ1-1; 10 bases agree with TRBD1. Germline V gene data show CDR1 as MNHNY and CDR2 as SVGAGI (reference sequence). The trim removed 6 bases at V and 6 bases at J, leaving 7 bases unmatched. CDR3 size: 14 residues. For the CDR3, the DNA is TGTGCCAGCAGATATGACAGGGGGCTTCCTGAAGCTTTCTTT. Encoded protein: CASRYDRGLPEAFF.

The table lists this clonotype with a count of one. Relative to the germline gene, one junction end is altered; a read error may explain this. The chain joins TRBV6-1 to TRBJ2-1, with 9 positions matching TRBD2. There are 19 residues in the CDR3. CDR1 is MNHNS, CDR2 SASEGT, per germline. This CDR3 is CASSEASGGLAGTYNERFF. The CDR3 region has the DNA TGTGCCAGCAGTGAAGCCTCAGGGGGGCTAGCGGGAACCTACAATGAGCGGTTCTTC.

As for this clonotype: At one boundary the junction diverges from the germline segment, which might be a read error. The CDR3 is CSSSLAVNTEAFF. In DNA form, the CDR3 reads TGTTCCAGCAGCTTAGCAGTTAACACTGAGGCTTTCTTT. The chain recombines TRBV11-3 with TRBJ1-1; D ambiguous. The CDR3 loop spans 13 amino acids. The germline V gene encodes CDR1 SGHNT and CDR2 YENEEA.

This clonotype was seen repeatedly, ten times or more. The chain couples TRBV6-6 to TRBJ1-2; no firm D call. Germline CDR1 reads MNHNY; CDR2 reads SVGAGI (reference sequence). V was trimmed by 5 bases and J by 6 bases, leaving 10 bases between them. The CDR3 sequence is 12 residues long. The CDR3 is CASSNMGNGYTF. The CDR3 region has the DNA TGTGCCAGCAGTAATATGGGGAATGGCTACACCTTC.

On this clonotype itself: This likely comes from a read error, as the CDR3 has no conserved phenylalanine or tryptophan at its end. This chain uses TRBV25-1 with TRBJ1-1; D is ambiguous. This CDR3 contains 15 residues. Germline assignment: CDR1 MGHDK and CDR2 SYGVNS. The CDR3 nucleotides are TGTGTCAGCAGTGACGCCGGGCGCCCAAGCGGTGTAGCTTTCCTT. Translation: CVSSDAGRPSGVAFL.

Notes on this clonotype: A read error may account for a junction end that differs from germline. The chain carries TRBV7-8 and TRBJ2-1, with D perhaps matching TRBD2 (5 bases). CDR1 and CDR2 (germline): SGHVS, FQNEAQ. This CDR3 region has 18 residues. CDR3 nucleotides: TGTGCCAGCAGCCCGCTTGGAGACTCAGCGGTCTCCTACGATGAGCAATTCTTC. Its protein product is CASSPLGDSAVSYDEQFF.

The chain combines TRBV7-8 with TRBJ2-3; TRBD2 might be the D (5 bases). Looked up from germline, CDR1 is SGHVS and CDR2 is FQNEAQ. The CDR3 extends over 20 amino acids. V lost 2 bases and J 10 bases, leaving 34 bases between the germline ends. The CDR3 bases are TGTGCCAGCAGCTTATGGGTTGGATCCGGGATGGCCCTAAAGATAAATGCGCAGTATTTT. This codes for CASSLWVGSGMALKINAQYF.

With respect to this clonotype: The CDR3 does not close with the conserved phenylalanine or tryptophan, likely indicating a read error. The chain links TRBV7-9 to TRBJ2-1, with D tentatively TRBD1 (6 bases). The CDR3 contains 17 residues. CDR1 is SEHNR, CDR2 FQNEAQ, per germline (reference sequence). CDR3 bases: TGTGCCAGTAGCTTACCATATCAGGGGCCTAAAATAAATGAGCAGTTCTCC. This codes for CASSLPYQGPKINEQFS.